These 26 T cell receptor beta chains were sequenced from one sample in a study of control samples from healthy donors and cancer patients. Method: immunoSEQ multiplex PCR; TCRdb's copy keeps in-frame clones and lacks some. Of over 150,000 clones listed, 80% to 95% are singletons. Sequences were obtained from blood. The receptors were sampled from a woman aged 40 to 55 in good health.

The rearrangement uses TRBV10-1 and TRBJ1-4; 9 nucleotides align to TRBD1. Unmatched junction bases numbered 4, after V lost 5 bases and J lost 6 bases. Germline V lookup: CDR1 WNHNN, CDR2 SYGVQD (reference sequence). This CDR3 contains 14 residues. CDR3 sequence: CASSPRTGDEKLFF. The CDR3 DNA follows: TGCGCCAGCAGTCCTAGGACAGGGGATGAAAAACTGTTTTTT.

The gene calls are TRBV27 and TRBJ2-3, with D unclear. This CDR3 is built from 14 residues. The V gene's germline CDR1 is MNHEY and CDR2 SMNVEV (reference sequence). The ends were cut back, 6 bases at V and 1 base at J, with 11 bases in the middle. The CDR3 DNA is TGTGCCAGCAGCATATCACGAGGCACAGATACGCAGTATTTT. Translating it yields CASSISRGTDTQYF.

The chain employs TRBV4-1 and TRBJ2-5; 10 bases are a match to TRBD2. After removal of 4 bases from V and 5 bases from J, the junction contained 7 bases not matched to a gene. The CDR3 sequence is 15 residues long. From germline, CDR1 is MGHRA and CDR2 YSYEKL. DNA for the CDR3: TGCGCCAGCAGCCCGGTAGCGGGGGGCGGGGAGACCCAGTACTTC. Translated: CASSPVAGGGETQYF.

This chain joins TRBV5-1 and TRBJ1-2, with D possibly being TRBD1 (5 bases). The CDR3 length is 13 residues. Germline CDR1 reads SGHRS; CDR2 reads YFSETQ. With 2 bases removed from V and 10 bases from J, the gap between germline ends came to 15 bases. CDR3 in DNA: TGCGCCAGCAGCTTACCGGGCCCGGGGGACTACACCTTC. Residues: CASSLPGPGDYTF.

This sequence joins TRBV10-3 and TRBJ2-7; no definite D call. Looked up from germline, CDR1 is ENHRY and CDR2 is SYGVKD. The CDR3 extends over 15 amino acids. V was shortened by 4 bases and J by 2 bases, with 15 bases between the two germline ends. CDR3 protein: CAISARTDAAYEQYF. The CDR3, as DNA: TGTGCCATCAGTGCTAGGACGGACGCCGCCTACGAGCAGTACTTC.

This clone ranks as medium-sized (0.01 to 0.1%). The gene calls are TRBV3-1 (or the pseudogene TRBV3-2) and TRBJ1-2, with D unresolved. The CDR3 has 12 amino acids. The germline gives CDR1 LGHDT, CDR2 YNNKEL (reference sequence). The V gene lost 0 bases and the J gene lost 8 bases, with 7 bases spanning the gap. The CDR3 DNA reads TGTGCCAGCAGCCAAGAACACAGCGGCTACACCTTC. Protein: CASSQEHSGYTF.

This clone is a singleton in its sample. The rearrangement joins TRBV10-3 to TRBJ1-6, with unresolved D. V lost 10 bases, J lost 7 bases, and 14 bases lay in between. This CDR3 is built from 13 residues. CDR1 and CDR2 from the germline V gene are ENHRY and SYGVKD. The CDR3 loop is CATKEGANSPLHF. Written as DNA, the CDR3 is TGTGCCACCAAAGAGGGTGCGAATTCACCCCTCCACTTT.

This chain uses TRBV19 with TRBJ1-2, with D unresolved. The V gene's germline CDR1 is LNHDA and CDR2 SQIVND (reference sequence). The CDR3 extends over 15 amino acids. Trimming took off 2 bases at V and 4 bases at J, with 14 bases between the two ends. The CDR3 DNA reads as TGTGCCAGTAGTATATCGGGGAGTGAAGGCTATGGCTACACCTTC. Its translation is CASSISGSEGYGYTF.

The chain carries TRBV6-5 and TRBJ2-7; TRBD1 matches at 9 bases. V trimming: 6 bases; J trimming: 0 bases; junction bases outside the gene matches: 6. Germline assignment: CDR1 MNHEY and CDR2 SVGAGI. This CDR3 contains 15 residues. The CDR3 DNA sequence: TGTGCCAGCAGCCCCCACAGGGGGCCCTCCTACGAGCAGTACTTC. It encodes CASSPHRGPSYEQYF.

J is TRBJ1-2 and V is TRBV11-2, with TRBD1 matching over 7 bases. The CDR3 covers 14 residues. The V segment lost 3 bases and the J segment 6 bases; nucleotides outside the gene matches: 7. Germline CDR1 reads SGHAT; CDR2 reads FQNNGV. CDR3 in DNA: TGTGCCAGCAGCTTGGCAGGGGGACTAGATGGCTACACCTTC. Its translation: CASSLAGGLDGYTF.

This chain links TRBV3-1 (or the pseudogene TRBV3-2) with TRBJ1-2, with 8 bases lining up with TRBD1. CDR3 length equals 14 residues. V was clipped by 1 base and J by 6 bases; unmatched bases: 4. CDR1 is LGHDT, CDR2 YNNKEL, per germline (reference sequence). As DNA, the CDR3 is TGTGCCAGCAGCCAAGCGGGGACAGGTAATGGCTACACCTTC. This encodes CASSQAGTGNGYTF.

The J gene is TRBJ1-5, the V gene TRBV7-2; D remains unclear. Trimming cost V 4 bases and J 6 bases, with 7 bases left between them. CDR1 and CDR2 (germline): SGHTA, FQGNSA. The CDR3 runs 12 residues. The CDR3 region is CASSSLGQPQHF. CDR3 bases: TGTGCCAGCAGCTCCCTGGGTCAGCCCCAGCATTTT.

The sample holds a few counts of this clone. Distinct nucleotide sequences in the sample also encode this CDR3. For the CDR3, the DNA is TGCGCCAGCAGCTTGGGCGGGAACACTGAAGCTTTCTTT. Translated: CASSLGGNTEAFF. The chain links TRBV5-1 to TRBJ1-1; no definite D call. The CDR3 has 13 amino acids. V gave up 0 bases and J gave up 1 base, with 4 bases separating them. CDR1 is SGHRS and CDR2 is YFSETQ in the germline V gene.

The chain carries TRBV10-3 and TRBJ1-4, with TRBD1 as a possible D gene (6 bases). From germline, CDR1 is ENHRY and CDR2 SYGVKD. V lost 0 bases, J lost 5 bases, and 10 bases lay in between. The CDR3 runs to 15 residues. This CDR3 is CAISESGTSNEKLFF. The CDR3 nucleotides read TGTGCCATCAGTGAGTCCGGGACATCGAATGAAAAACTGTTTTTT.

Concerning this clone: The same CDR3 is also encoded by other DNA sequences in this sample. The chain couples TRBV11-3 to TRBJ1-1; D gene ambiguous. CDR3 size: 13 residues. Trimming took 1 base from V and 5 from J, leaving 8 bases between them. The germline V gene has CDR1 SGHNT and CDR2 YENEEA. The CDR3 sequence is CASSLGPGTEAFF. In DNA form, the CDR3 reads TGTGCCAGCAGCTTAGGACCCGGGACTGAAGCTTTCTTT.

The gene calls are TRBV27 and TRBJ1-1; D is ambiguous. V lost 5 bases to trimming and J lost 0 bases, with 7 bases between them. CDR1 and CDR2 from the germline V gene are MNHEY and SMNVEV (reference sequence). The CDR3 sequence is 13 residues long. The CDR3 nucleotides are TGTGCCAGCAGTGTGTATATGAACACTGAAGCTTTCTTT. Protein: CASSVYMNTEAFF.

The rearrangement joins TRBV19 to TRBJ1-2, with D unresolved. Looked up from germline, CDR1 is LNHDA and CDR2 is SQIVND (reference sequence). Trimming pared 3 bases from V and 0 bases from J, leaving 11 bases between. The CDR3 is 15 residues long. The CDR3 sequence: CASSIGRSPNYGYTF. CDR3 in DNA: TGTGCCAGTAGTATCGGGCGGAGTCCTAACTATGGCTACACCTTC.

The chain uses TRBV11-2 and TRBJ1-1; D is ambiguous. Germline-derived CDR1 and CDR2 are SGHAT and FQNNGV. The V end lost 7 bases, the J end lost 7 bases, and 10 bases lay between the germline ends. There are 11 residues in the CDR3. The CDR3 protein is CASKVGGEAFF. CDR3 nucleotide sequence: TGTGCCAGCAAAGTAGGAGGTGAAGCTTTCTTT.

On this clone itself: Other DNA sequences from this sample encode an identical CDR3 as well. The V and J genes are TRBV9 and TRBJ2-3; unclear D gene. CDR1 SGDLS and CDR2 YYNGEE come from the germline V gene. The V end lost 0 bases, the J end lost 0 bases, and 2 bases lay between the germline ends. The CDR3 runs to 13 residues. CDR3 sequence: CASSVDSTDTQYF. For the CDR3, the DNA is TGTGCCAGCAGCGTAGACAGCACAGATACGCAGTATTTT.

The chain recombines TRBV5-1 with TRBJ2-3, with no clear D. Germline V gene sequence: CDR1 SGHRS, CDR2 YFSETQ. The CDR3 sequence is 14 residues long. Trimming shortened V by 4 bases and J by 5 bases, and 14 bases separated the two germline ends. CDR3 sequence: CASSRIREGDTQYF. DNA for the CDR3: TGCGCCAGCAGCCGGATCAGAGAAGGAGATACGCAGTATTTT.

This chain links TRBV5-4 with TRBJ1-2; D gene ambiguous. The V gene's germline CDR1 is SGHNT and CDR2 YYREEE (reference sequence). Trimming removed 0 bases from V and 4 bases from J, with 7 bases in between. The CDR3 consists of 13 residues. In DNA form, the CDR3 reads TGTGCCAGCAGCTTGGATGGTGTCTATGGCTACACCTTC. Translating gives CASSLDGVYGYTF.

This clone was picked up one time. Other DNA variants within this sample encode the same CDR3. DNA for the CDR3: TGTGCCAGCTCACCACAGGGAAACACTGAAGCTTTCTTT. This gives the protein CASSPQGNTEAFF. The rearrangement joins TRBV18 to TRBJ1-1; no clear D gene. The CDR3 has 13 amino acids. V lost 1 base and J lost 2, with 5 bases in between. Germline CDR1 is KGHSH and CDR2 is LQKENI. Combining the CDR3 with reference TRBV18 and TRBJ1-1 gives the whole variable domain NAGVMQNPRHLVRRRGQEARLRCSPMKGHSHVYWYRQLPEEGLKFMVYLQKENIIDESGMPKERFSAEFPKEGPSILRIQQVVRGDSAAYFCASSPQGNTEAFFGQGTRLTVV.

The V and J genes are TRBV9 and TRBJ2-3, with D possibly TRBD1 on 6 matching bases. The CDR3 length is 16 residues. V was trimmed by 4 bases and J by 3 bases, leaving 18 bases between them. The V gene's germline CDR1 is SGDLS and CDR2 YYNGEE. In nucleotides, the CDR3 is TGTGCCAGCAGCCCGAGGGGGTACACCTCGACAGATACGCAGTATTTT. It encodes CASSPRGYTSTDTQYF.

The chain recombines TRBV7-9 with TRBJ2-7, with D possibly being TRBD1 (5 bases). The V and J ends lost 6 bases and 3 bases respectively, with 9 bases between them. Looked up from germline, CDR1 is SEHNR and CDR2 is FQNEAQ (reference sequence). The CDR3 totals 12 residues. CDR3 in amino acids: CASSQDSYEQYF. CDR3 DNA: TGTGCCAGCAGTCAAGACAGCTACGAGCAGTACTTC. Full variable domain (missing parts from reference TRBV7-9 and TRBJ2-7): DTGVSQNPRHKITKRGQNVTFRCDPISEHNRLYWYRQTLGQGPEFLTYFQNEAQLEKSRLLSDRFSAERPKGSFSTLEIQRTEQGDSAMYLCASSQDSYEQYFGPGTRLTVT.

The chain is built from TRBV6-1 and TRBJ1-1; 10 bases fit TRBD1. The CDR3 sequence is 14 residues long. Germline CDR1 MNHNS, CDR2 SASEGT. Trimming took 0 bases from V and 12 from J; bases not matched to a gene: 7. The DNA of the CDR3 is TGTGCCAGCAGTGAAGCGACAGGGGGCCATATCCCTTTCTTT. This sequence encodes CASSEATGGHIPFF.

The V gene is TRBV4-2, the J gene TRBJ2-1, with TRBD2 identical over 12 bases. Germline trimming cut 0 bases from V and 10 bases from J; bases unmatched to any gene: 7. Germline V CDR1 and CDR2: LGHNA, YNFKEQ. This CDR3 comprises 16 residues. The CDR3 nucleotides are TGTGCCAGCAGCCAAGAGCCTAGCGGGGGGGCGGGAGAGCAGTTCTTC. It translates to CASSQEPSGGAGEQFF.